The 8 T cell receptor beta chains in this list originate from one sample, sequenced in a study of OX40 agonist ivuxolimab in advanced cancers. Repertoires were generated with immunoSEQ multiplex PCR, while TCRdb's copy carries only in-frame clones and drops some. The sample holds tens of thousands of clones, approximately 80% seen once. The source was CD4+ or CD8+ T cells sorted from blood, collected in a trial of the OX40 agonist ivuxolimab. These receptors all stem from an adult with an advanced solid tumor such as melanoma, head and neck, liver or kidney cancer.

This chain connects TRBV11-2 to TRBJ1-5; tentative D call: TRBD1 (6 bases). Germline V lookup: CDR1 SGHAT, CDR2 FQNNGV. Trimming shortened V by 1 base and J by 6 bases, and 13 bases separated the two germline ends. The CDR3 loop spans 15 amino acids. Written as DNA, the CDR3 is TGTGCCAGCAGCTTAGGCAGGGGCCGGGTTCAGCCCCAGCATTTT. It is translated as CASSLGRGRVQPQHF.

V usage is TRBV28 and J usage is TRBJ2-7; 9 bases map to TRBD1. With V trimmed by 5 bases and J by 3 bases, 14 bases remained unmatched. Germline V gives CDR1 MDHEN, CDR2 SYDVKM. This CDR3 region has 17 residues. The CDR3 sequence: CASSPPVKGQGLYEQYF. In DNA form, the CDR3 reads TGTGCCAGCAGTCCTCCAGTCAAAGGACAGGGGCTCTACGAGCAGTACTTC.

The CDR3 sequence is CASSETGLANEQFF. CDR3 nucleotide sequence: TGTGCCAGCAGCGAGACGGGACTAGCGAATGAGCAGTTCTTC. The rearrangement links TRBV13 to TRBJ2-1; the match to TRBD2 covers 10 bases. There are 14 residues in the CDR3. V was pared by 5 bases and J by 7 bases, with 5 bases of the junction left unmatched. Per germline, CDR1 PRHDT and CDR2 FYEKMQ (reference sequence).

This chain connects TRBV27 to TRBJ2-1; 10 nucleotides line up with TRBD2. The CDR3 is made up of 15 amino acids. Germline-derived CDR1 and CDR2 are MNHEY and SMNVEV (reference sequence). V lost 5 bases and J lost 6; bases outside the gene matches: 7. The DNA of the CDR3 is TGTGCCAGCAGTACCCTAGCGGGAGTGGGCAATGAGCAGTTCTTC. Encoded protein: CASSTLAGVGNEQFF.

The chain uses TRBV6-6 and TRBJ1-3; 9 bases fit TRBD1. This CDR3 is built from 16 residues. Trimming cost V 6 bases and J 8 bases; bases outside gene matches: 14. Germline assignment: CDR1 MNHNY and CDR2 SVGAGI (reference sequence). The CDR3 reads CASSYGRRTGEHTIYF. CDR3 DNA sequence: TGTGCCAGCAGCTACGGAAGGAGGACAGGGGAGCACACCATATATTTT.

This chain connects TRBV6-4 to TRBJ2-3; 11 nucleotides match TRBD2. Looked up from germline, CDR1 is MRHNA and CDR2 is SNTAGT. The CDR3 consists of 15 residues. V was pared by 0 bases and J by 4 bases, with 0 bases of the junction left unmatched. CDR3 sequence: CASSDSSGRADTQYF. DNA for the CDR3: TGTGCCAGCAGTGACTCTAGCGGGAGGGCAGATACGCAGTATTTT.

This chain uses TRBV25-1 with TRBJ2-7, with D possibly being TRBD2 (6 bases). CDR3 length: 15 amino acids. With 4 bases removed from V and 1 base from J, the gap between germline ends came to 14 bases. CDR1 and CDR2 from the germline V gene are MGHDK and SYGVNS. DNA of the CDR3: TGTGCCAGCAGTGCCATAGGGACTTTTTCCTACGAGCAGTACTTC. It translates to CASSAIGTFSYEQYF.

J is TRBJ2-2 and V is TRBV10-1; D not certain. Per germline, CDR1 WNHNN and CDR2 SYGVQD (reference sequence). Trimming left V 4 bases short and J 2 bases short, with 11 bases between. This CDR3 is 15 amino acids long. CDR3 coding DNA: TGCGCCAGCAGTGCCACGGATTTAAACACCGGGGAGCTGTTTTTT. Protein sequence: CASSATDLNTGELFF.